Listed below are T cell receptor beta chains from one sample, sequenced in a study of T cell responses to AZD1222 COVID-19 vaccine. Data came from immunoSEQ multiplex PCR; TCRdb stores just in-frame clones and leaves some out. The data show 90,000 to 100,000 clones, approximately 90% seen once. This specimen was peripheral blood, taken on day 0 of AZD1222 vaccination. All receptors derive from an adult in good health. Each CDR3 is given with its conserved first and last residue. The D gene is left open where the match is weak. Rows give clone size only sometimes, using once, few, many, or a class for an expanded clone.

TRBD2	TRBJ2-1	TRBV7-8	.	CASSLERGGRNEQFF	TGTGCCAGCAGCTTAGAGCGGGGGGGCCGCAATGAGCAGTTCTTC
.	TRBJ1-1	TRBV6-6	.	CASGPGLNTEAFF	TGTGCCAGCGGCCCAGGATTGAACACTGAAGCTTTCTTT
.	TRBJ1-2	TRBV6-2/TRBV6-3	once	CASSYDQGIDGYTF	TGTGCCAGCAGTTACGACCAGGGTATCGATGGCTACACCTTC
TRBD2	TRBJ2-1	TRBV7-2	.	CASSLTSGYPYNEQFF	TGTGCCAGCAGCTTGACTAGCGGGTACCCCTACAATGAGCAGTTCTTC
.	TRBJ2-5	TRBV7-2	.	CASSLDSRLRQETQYF	TGTGCCAGCAGCTTAGACAGCCGACTAAGGCAAGAGACCCAGTACTTC
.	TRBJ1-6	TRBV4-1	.	CASSQGTAGQSNSPLHF	TGCGCCAGCAGCCAAGGAACGGCTGGACAGTCTAATTCACCCCTCCACTTT
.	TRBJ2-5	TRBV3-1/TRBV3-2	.	CASSQDCLKGFGETQYF	TGTGCCAGCAGCCAAGATTGCCTAAAGGGGTTCGGAGAGACCCAGTACTTC
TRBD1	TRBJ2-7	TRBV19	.	CASNRYGTGIGEQYF	TGTGCCAGTAACAGATACGGGACAGGGATCGGAGAGCAGTACTTC
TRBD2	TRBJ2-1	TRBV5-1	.	CASSLAAGVVARNYNEQFF	TGTGCCAGCAGCTTGGCTGCGGGGGTAGTGGCGCGAAACTACAATGAGCAGTTCTTC
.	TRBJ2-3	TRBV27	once	CASSVLGSAPDTQYF	TGTGCCAGCAGTGTTCTCGGTAGCGCCCCCGATACGCAGTATTTT
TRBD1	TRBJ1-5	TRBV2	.	CASSVTGAPNQPQHF	TGTGCCAGCAGTGTAACAGGGGCCCCCAATCAGCCCCAGCATTTT
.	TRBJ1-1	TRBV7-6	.	CASSLATGTNTEAFF	TGTGCCAGCAGCTTAGCTACAGGGACGAACACTGAAGCTTTCTTT
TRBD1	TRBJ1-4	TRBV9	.	CASSAQGAPNEKLFF	TGTGCCAGCAGCGCCCAGGGGGCTCCTAATGAAAAACTGTTTTTT
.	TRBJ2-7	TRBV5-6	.	CASSLLGNSLEQYF	TGTGCCAGCAGCTTGCTGGGGAATAGCCTCGAGCAGTACTTC
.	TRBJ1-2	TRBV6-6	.	CATLSDYGYTF	TGTGCCACCCTCAGTGACTATGGCTACACCTTC
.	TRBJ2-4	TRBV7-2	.	CASSLTGGAQYF	TGTGCCAGCAGCCTGACCGGCGGAGCACAGTACTTC
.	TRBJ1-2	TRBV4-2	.	CASSSPADGGYTF	TGTGCCAGCAGCTCCCCGGCAGATGGTGGCTACACCTTC
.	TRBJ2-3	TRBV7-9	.	CASSYGGTVTDTQYF	TGTGCCAGCAGCTACGGCGGTACCGTCACAGATACGCAGTATTTT
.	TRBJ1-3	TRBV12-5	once	CASGLGPSGNTIYF	TGTGCTAGTGGTTTAGGTCCTTCTGGAAACACCATATATTTT
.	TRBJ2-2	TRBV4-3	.	CASSQVAGWSTGELFF	TGCGCCAGCAGCCAGGTCGCGGGTTGGAGCACCGGGGAGCTGTTTTTT
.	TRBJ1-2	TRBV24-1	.	CATAGRLGEIYGYTF	TGTGCCACCGCTGGGCGGTTAGGGGAAATCTATGGCTACACCTTC
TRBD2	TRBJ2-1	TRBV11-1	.	CASSLGRGGLNEQFF	TGTGCCAGCAGCTTGGGGCGGGGGGGCCTCAATGAGCAGTTCTTC
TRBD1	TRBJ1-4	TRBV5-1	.	CASSLDRGGNNEKLFF	TGCGCCAGCAGCTTGGACAGGGGGGGAAATAATGAAAAACTGTTTTTT
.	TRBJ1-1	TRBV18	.	CASSQNQANTEAFF	TGTGCCAGCTCACAGAATCAGGCGAACACTGAAGCTTTCTTT
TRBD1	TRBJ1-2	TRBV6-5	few	CASSWDRVSGGYTF	TGTGCCAGCAGTTGGGACAGGGTCTCGGGAGGCTACACCTTC
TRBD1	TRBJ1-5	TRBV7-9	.	CASSWTGPNQPQHF	TGTGCCAGCAGCTGGACAGGGCCGAATCAGCCCCAGCATTTT
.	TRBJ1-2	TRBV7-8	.	CASSSTIWGNYGYTF	TGTGCCAGCAGCTCAACTATCTGGGGGAACTATGGCTACACCTTC
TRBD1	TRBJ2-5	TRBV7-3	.	CASSSPDDRGRKETQYF	TGTGCCAGCAGCTCGCCGGACGACAGGGGGCGTAAAGAGACCCAGTACTTC
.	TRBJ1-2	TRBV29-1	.	CSVPGKLGYGYTF	TGCAGCGTCCCCGGGAAATTGGGTTATGGCTACACCTTC